This T cell receptor beta chain was recovered during a study of T cell changes during pregnancy in multiple sclerosis (dated by TCRdb to about 2019). As for the study more broadly: Changes in the T cell repertoire over the course of pregnancy were examined in this study in women with multiple sclerosis.

With respect to this clone: This receptor's antigen is unknown. No base quality information exists; no much larger clone differs at one position.

Libraries were built with the immunoSEQ multiplex PCR assay. This is the immuneACCESS table as TCRdb keeps it, with only in-frame sequences that have V and J called. A part of the clones is gone; compared with another copy, unresolved V genes explain less than half, and the rest is unexplained. This sample gives roughly 56,000 clones in total; over 75% of them show up just once. The ten top clones hold 1.5% to 2% of the sample. The receptor's source is a female donor with multiple sclerosis, enrolled in a pregnancy study. The specimen was peripheral blood, collected in the first trimester of pregnancy.

The DNA sequence is given as TGTGCCAGCAATACAGGGTTGGGCGGCTACACCTTC. Its coded protein is CASNTGLGGYTF. The rearrangement combines TRBV19 with TRBJ1-2; a tentative D match to TRBD1 spans 6 bases. From cysteine to phenylalanine, the CDR3 is 12 amino acids long. The CDR3 DNA has 36 bases and is translated from base 1. CDR1 and CDR2 are read off the germline V gene (reference sequence) as LNHDA and SQIVND. V and J are truncated by 9 bases and 8 bases respectively, leaving an intervening sequence of 16 bases.